Below are 3 T cell receptor beta chains sequenced from a single sample in a study of blood T cell repertoires in COVID-19. This table comes from immunoSEQ multiplex PCR, and its TCRdb copy is limited to in-frame clones, with some not included. Of approximately 260,000 clones in the sample, about nine tenths were seen once. The sequenced sample consisted of PBMCs or T cells enriched from blood (not recorded which). The receptors shown here come from a woman aged 30 to 39 with acute COVID-19.

The chain has TRBV2 and TRBJ2-7; D uncertain. Germline V gives CDR1 SNHLY, CDR2 FYNNEI. Trimming cost V 6 bases and J 1 base, with 4 bases left between them. The CDR3 spans 11 residues. In DNA form, the CDR3 reads TGTGCCAGCAGGTCTTCCTACGAGCAGTACTTC. It specifies CASRSSYEQYF.

The CDR3 loop is CASRQGGAEAFF. CDR3 DNA sequence: TGTGCCAGCAGACAAGGGGGCGCCGAAGCTTTCTTT. The chain employs TRBV6-5 and TRBJ1-1, with 7 nucleotides matching TRBD1. The CDR3 sequence is 12 residues long. Germline V gives CDR1 MNHEY, CDR2 SVGAGI. J was trimmed by 8 bases and V by 6 bases; bases with no gene match: 6.

This sequence joins TRBV4-1 and TRBJ1-1; D possibly corresponds to TRBD1 (6 bases). This CDR3 comprises 14 residues. CDR1 and CDR2 (germline): MGHRA, YSYEKL. Trimming stripped 3 bases from V and 1 base from J, with 9 bases between. The CDR3 spells CASSHDRRNTEAFF. The CDR3, as DNA: TGCGCCAGCAGCCATGACAGGAGGAACACTGAAGCTTTCTTT.